One and the same sample provided the 27 T cell receptor beta chains below, sequenced in a study of blood T cells in healthy people across ages. Combining a sample-barcoded 5' primer with a J-beta primer mix, a second PCR ran for 7 to 11 cycles. From the 5' RACE reads, TCRdb called clonotypes with MiXCR, one entry per CDR3 protein. The sample lists about 1.6 million distinct CDR3 sequences, around 35% occurring once. Sequencing was performed on blood. The source is a woman aged 30 to 39 in good health.

In its sample, this clonotype was seen a few times. The chain combines TRBV2 with TRBJ1-2; D remains ambiguous. The V gene lost 1 base and the J gene lost 7 bases, with 10 bases spanning the gap. CDR3 size: 13 residues. Germline CDR1 reads SNHLY; CDR2 reads FYNNEI. The CDR3 spells CASSEGGTAGYTF. DNA for the CDR3: TGTGCCAGCAGTGAAGGGGGTACAGCTGGCTACACCTTC.

The table lists this clonotype with a count of one. The genes are TRBV11-1 and TRBJ2-7; 10 positions match TRBD2. The CDR3 covers 16 residues. Trimming at V came to 2 bases and at J to 3 bases, leaving 7 bases not matched to a gene. Per germline, CDR1 SGHAT and CDR2 FQDESV (reference sequence). CDR3 in amino acids: CASSLTSGNRDYEQYF. The CDR3 coding sequence is TGTGCCAGCAGCTTAACTAGCGGGAATAGGGACTACGAGCAGTACTTC.

CDR3 sequence: CASSYSMHQPQHF. The CDR3 DNA is TGTGCCAGCAGTTACTCGATGCACCAGCCCCAGCATTTT. The chain uses TRBV6-5 and TRBJ1-5; D unresolved. This CDR3 comprises 13 residues. Germline V gene sequence: CDR1 MNHEY, CDR2 SVGAGI. V dropped 0 bases and J dropped 7 bases, with 7 bases sitting between them.

The genes are TRBV29-1 and TRBJ2-3; 9 positions match TRBD1. Trimming removed 5 bases from V and 2 bases from J; junction bases left unmatched: 14. Germline CDR1 SQVTM, CDR2 ANQGSEA. The length of the CDR3 is 17 residues. The CDR3 reads CSVMDTGGTGYTDTQYF. CDR3 nucleotides: TGCAGCGTTATGGATACTGGAGGGACAGGGTACACAGATACGCAGTATTTT.

The J gene is TRBJ2-5, the V gene TRBV20-1; D is undetermined. The DNA matches TRBJ2-7 better at its end, which makes the J call doubtful. This CDR3 region has 16 residues. Germline loops: CDR1 DFQATT, CDR2 SNEGSKA (reference sequence). The CDR3 bases are TGCAGTGCTAGAAGGGTCAGGTGGGCACCGAACTACGAGCAGTACTTC. Its protein is CSARRVRWAPNYEQYF.

The chain has TRBV5-1 and TRBJ2-1, with D possibly TRBD1 on 6 matching bases. CDR3 size: 17 residues. Trimming took 2 bases from V and 5 from J, leaving 20 bases between them. Germline CDR1 and CDR2: SGHRS and YFSETQ. The CDR3 coding sequence is TGCGCCAGCAGCTTACTACATAGCAGGGGACGGGACAATGAGCAGTTCTTC. Encoded protein: CASSLLHSRGRDNEQFF.

This chain uses TRBV20-1 with TRBJ2-7; 13 bases map to TRBD2. Unmatched junction bases numbered 9, after V lost 5 bases and J lost 8 bases. CDR1 and CDR2 (germline): DFQATT, SNEGSKA (reference sequence). The CDR3 spans 14 residues. The CDR3 nucleotides read TGCAGTGCTTATATTCCGGGACTAGCGGGGCAGCAGTACTTC. Translation gives CSAYIPGLAGQQYF.

There are a few counts of this clonotype. As DNA, the CDR3 is TGTGCCAGCAGTAACGGTCCGGCGGGAGGAAATTTTTTCGCAGATACGCAGTATTTT. Protein product: CASSNGPAGGNFFADTQYF. The rearrangement joins TRBV6-2 or TRBV6-3 to TRBJ2-3, with 8 positions matching TRBD2. Losses at the gene ends were 5 bases for V and 4 bases for J; bases not matched to a gene: 20. CDR3 length equals 19 residues. The germline V gene has CDR1 MNHEY and CDR2 SVGEGT.

The chain employs TRBV7-2 and TRBJ2-3; D remains unclear. CDR1 is SGHTA and CDR2 is FQGNSA in the germline V gene. Trimming took off 7 bases at V and 6 bases at J, with 17 bases between the two ends. This CDR3 is built from 14 residues. The CDR3 sequence: CASNSYSPRDTQYF. The DNA for the CDR3 is TGTGCCAGCAACTCGTATTCCCCGAGGGATACGCAGTATTTT.

This clonotype was observed many times. The V and J genes are TRBV4-1 and TRBJ2-5, with 9 bases matching TRBD2. There are 17 residues in the CDR3. V shed 2 bases and J 5 bases; nucleotides not matched to a gene: 12. Per germline, CDR1 MGHRA and CDR2 YSYEKL. CDR3 DNA: TGCGCCAGCAGCCAACTAGCTGGCGGGGGGGCCTGGGAGACCCAGTACTTC. This encodes CASSQLAGGGAWETQYF.

As regards this clonotype: The junction and the germline gene differ at one end; a read error may be behind it. The chain carries TRBV11-1 and TRBJ1-6; TRBD1 aligns across 9 bases. Germline CDR1 reads SGHAT; CDR2 reads FQDESV (reference sequence). This CDR3 contains 16 residues. In DNA, the CDR3 is TGTGCCAGCAGCTCCCGGACAGGGGTCACTAATTCACTCCTCCACTTT. Its translation is CASSSRTGVTNSLLHF.

This clonotype was observed a handful of times. The genes are TRBV20-1 and TRBJ2-3; TRBD2 aligns across 8 bases. V lost 7 bases and J lost 0; bases outside the gene matches: 12. Germline CDR1 is DFQATT and CDR2 is SNEGSKA (reference sequence). There are 16 residues in the CDR3. This chain's CDR3 is CSVPPTSGSSTDTQYF. CDR3 in DNA: TGCAGTGTCCCCCCCACTAGCGGAAGTAGCACAGATACGCAGTATTTT.

In regard to this clonotype: Relative to the germline gene, one junction end is altered; a read error may explain this. V and J are TRBV5-1 and TRBJ1-1, with D unresolved. The germline gives CDR1 SGHRS, CDR2 YFSETQ. The CDR3 has 11 amino acids. The CDR3 sequence is CAGSLGTEAFF. CDR3 nucleotides: TGCGCCGGCAGCTTGGGAACTGAAGCTTTCTTT.

This chain's CDR3 is CASSLRPRSGDSYEQYF. CDR3 sequence (DNA): TGTGCCAGCTCACTACGGCCGAGGTCGGGAGACTCCTACGAGCAGTACTTC. The V and J genes are TRBV18 and TRBJ2-7, with D possibly matching TRBD2 (6 bases). V lost 4 bases, J lost 0 bases, and 19 bases lay in between. This CDR3 is 17 amino acids long. Germline V gives CDR1 KGHSH, CDR2 LQKENI. Drawing the rest from reference TRBV18 and TRBJ2-7, the complete variable domain is NAGVMQNPRHLVRRRGQEARLRCSPMKGHSHVYWYRQLPEEGLKFMVYLQKENIIDESGMPKERFSAEFPKEGPSILRIQQVVRGDSAAYFCASSLRPRSGDSYEQYFGPGTRLTVT.

This clonotype was detected once. The V and J genes are TRBV9 and TRBJ2-3; 7 positions agree with TRBD1. CDR1 is SGDLS, CDR2 YYNGEE, per germline. There are 14 residues in the CDR3. The V gene end was trimmed by 4 bases and the J gene end by 4 bases; junction bases not matched to a gene: 6. CDR3 in DNA: TGTGCCAGCAGCATCGACAGGGTTTCAGATACGCAGTATTTT. It is translated as CASSIDRVSDTQYF. The full variable domain, in which reference TRBV9 and TRBJ2-3 provide the parts outside the CDR3, is DSGVTQTPKHLITATGQRVTLRCSPRSGDLSVYWYQQSLDQGLQFLIQYYNGEERAKGNILERFSAQQFPDLHSELNLSSLELGDSALYFCASSIDRVSDTQYFGPGTRLTVL.

The sample holds a few counts of this clonotype. V gene TRBV11-2 combines with J gene TRBJ2-1; 10 bases match TRBD2. Per the germline V gene, CDR1 is SGHAT and CDR2 is FQNNGV. Losses at the gene ends were 5 bases for V and 5 bases for J; bases not matched to a gene: 6. The CDR3 length is 15 residues. The CDR3 loop is CASSPLAGYHNEQFF. The CDR3 DNA sequence: TGTGCCAGCAGCCCACTAGCGGGGTATCACAATGAGCAGTTCTTC.

The chain links TRBV15 to TRBJ2-5; D possibly corresponds to TRBD1 (6 bases). The CDR3 runs to 15 residues. V lost 5 bases to trimming and J lost 4 bases, with 17 bases between them. The germline CDR1 and CDR2 sequences are LNHNV and YYDKDF (reference sequence). The CDR3 sequence: CATSWGPKPRETQYF. The DNA of the CDR3 is TGTGCCACCAGCTGGGGGCCGAAGCCCCGAGAGACCCAGTACTTC.

This chain connects TRBV9 to TRBJ1-1, with D perhaps matching TRBD1 (5 bases). V was clipped by 0 bases and J by 8 bases, with 20 bases between them. The CDR3 sequence is 16 residues long. The germline gives CDR1 SGDLS, CDR2 YYNGEE. The DNA of the CDR3 is TGTGCCAGCAGCGTAGCTGGGACCGAACCGCAGAGCGAAGCTTTCTTT. Its protein is CASSVAGTEPQSEAFF.

The chain couples TRBV20-1 to TRBJ1-6; D is ambiguous. This CDR3 contains 15 residues. In germline, CDR1 is DFQATT, CDR2 SNEGSKA (reference sequence). Trimming shortened V by 0 bases and J by 1 base, and 7 bases separated the two germline ends. CDR3 sequence reads: CSARDPGSYNSPLHF. CDR3 coding DNA: TGCAGTGCTAGAGATCCAGGTTCCTATAATTCACCCCTCCACTTT.

V gene TRBV6-1 combines with J gene TRBJ1-2, with D tentatively TRBD1 (5 bases). The germline CDR1 and CDR2 sequences are MNHNS and SASEGT. This CDR3 is 15 amino acids long. V lost 3 bases and J 4 bases, leaving 15 bases between the germline ends. CDR3 loop: CASSDPRDGAYGYTF. In nucleotides, the CDR3 is TGTGCCAGCAGTGACCCCCGGGACGGGGCCTATGGCTACACCTTC.

The J gene is TRBJ2-1, the V gene TRBV9; 14 positions agree with TRBD2. The germline CDR1 and CDR2 sequences are SGDLS and YYNGEE. The CDR3 contains 17 residues. After removal of 2 bases from V and 7 bases from J, the junction contained 8 bases not matched to a gene. The CDR3 coding sequence is TGTGCCAGCAGCGTTACCGGGACTAGCGGGAGCTCTAATGAGCAGTTCTTC. It specifies CASSVTGTSGSSNEQFF.

The V and J genes are TRBV10-1 and TRBJ2-7, with 9 positions matching TRBD2. The trim removed 0 bases at V and 5 bases at J, leaving 11 bases unmatched. CDR1 is WNHNN, CDR2 SYGVQD, per germline (reference sequence). This CDR3 has 17 residues. CDR3 DNA: TGCGCCAGCAGTGAGTCGATCCTCGCGGGAGGGCCCCACGAGCAGTACTTC. Encoded protein: CASSESILAGGPHEQYF.

The CDR3 nucleotides are TGTGCCAGCAGAAGGGGGGTGCGGGCCGAAGAGACCCAGTACTTC. Protein sequence: CASRRGVRAEETQYF. The rearrangement joins TRBV6-5 to TRBJ2-5, with D perhaps being TRBD1 or TRBD2 (6 bases each). V lost 6 bases and J lost 3, with 17 bases in between. The CDR3 is 15 residues long. Germline CDR1 reads MNHEY; CDR2 reads SVGAGI.

This clonotype appeared many times. The chain has TRBV4-1 and TRBJ1-2; unclear D gene. Germline-derived CDR1 and CDR2 are MGHRA and YSYEKL. Trimming removed 1 base at V and 5 bases at J, with 17 bases between. This CDR3 has 16 amino acids. For the CDR3, the DNA is TGCGCCAGCAGCCAAGCGGCGGGCATTCAGAATTATGGCTACACCTTC. Encoded protein: CASSQAAGIQNYGYTF.

In its sample, this clonotype was seen a few times. The chain couples TRBV2 to TRBJ2-7; TRBD1 aligns across 8 bases. Per germline, CDR1 SNHLY and CDR2 FYNNEI. With 6 bases clipped from V and 5 bases from J, the junction kept 3 bases outside the gene matches. The CDR3 totals 12 residues. The CDR3 loop reads CASSQDRDEQYF. The DNA for the CDR3 is TGTGCCAGCAGCCAGGACAGGGACGAGCAGTACTTC.

Concerning this clonotype: Compared with germline, one end of the junction differs, possibly owing to a read error. The chain combines TRBV5-1 with TRBJ1-4; perhaps TRBD1 as D (5 bases). The CDR3 is 19 residues long. Germline CDR1 and CDR2: SGHRS and YFSETQ. The CDR3 DNA reads TGCGCCAGCAGCAAAAGGGGAGGACAAGTTTGGGCAACTAATGAGAAACTGTTTTTT. Protein sequence: CASSKRGGQVWATNEKLFF.

The sample holds one count of this clonotype. The chain has TRBV6-1 and TRBJ1-6; D unclear. Germline V CDR1 and CDR2: MNHNS, SASEGT. Trimming stripped 5 bases from V and 3 bases from J, with 14 bases between. This CDR3 is 16 amino acids long. The CDR3 sequence: CASSPREGYYNSPLHF. The DNA of the CDR3 is TGTGCCAGCAGTCCTCGGGAGGGTTACTATAATTCACCCCTCCACTTT.